The clone carrying this T cell receptor (beta chain) showed up many times. Its antigen is not identified. The CDR3 totals 16 residues. V lost 0 bases and J 2 bases, leaving 11 bases between the germline ends. Germline-derived CDR1 and CDR2 are LNHNV and YYDKDF (reference sequence). Patients between 18 and 65 years old had hyperthyroidism, newly diagnosed and lasting under 2 months. Diagnosis relied on clinical symptoms, serum thyroxine and TRAb, thyroid ultrasound and orbital computed tomography. Isolation of PBMCs was performed on 8.5 to 10 ml fresh peripheral blood. TCR beta CDR3 regions were amplified from RNA transcripts. The HTBI primer set served for first-round RT-PCR of the TCR CDR3. TCRdb independently ran MiXCR on the multiplex PCR reads; one entry per CDR3 protein. This sample has about 400,000 distinct CDR3 sequences; roughly 15% occur once, and the top ten carry 5% to 6.5%. The sample originates from a study of T cells in Graves' hyperthyroidism and ophthalmopathy. Study-level findings and limits: In the blood, most expanded thyroid clonotypes above 0.001 appeared as well.

This TCR was recovered from a young woman with Graves' hyperthyroidism. The rearrangement uses TRBV15 and TRBJ1-3; D remains ambiguous. Source material: blood. The CDR3 loop reads CATSRDRYQAGNTIYF. The CDR3 DNA reads as TGTGCCACCAGCAGAGATAGGTACCAGGCTGGAAACACCATATATTTT.